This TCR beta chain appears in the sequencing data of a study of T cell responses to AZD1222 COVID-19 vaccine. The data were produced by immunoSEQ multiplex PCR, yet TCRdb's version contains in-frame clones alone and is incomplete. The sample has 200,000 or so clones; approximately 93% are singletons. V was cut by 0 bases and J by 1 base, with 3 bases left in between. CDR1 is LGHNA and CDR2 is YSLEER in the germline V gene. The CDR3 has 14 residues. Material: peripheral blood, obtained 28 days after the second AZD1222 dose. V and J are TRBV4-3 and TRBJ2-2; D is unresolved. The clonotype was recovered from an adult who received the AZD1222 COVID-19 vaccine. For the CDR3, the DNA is TGCGCCAGCAGCCAAGATTGGAACACCGGGGAGCTGTTTTTT. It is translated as CASSQDWNTGELFF.